The rows below give T cell receptor beta chains drawn from one sample of a study of human T cells and chemical hapten exposure. Each CDR3 protein gets one entry after TCRdb re-called the RACE reads with MiXCR. The table records some 89,000 distinct CDR3 sequences, roughly 27% of them present only once. The sample was whole blood, taken in connection with sensitization to the hapten diphenylcyclopropenone (DPC). The source of these receptors is a man aged 40-55 years with alopecia areata. Some clones in this sample may be carry-over from other donors' samples. Each CDR3 is given with its conserved first and last residue. Each record gives: D gene, V gene, clone size, J gene, CDR3 DNA, CDR3 protein. The D gene is left open where the match is weak. Clone size appears in some rows only: once, few, many, or a class for an expanded clone.

TRBD1	TRBV10-3	.	TRBJ2-5	TGTGCCATCAGTTCCCCGGGACAGGGGGAAGAGACCCAGTACTTC	CAISSPGQGEETQYF
.	TRBV12-3/TRBV12-4	once	TRBJ1-5	TGTGCCAGCAGTTTACAAGCCCAGGGGAATCAGCCCCAGCATTTT	CASSLQAQGNQPQHF
.	TRBV10-1	few	TRBJ2-7	TGCGCCAGGCCACTCGAGGCGGGGCACGAGCAGTACTTC	CARPLEAGHEQYF
TRBD2	TRBV12-3/TRBV12-4	.	TRBJ2-7	TGTGCCAGCAGTACGCGGGAGCGGTCCTACGAGCAGTACTTC	CASSTRERSYEQYF
.	TRBV28	few	TRBJ2-7	TGTGCCAGCAGTTTTGGTCCTATAGGGGGCGAGCAGTACTTC	CASSFGPIGGEQYF
.	TRBV5-6	.	TRBJ1-3	TGTGCCAGCAGCTCGGTGGGCAGGGGACGGGGAAGCTCTGGAAACACCATATATTTT	CASSSVGRGRGSSGNTIYF
TRBD1	TRBV2	.	TRBJ1-1	TGTGCCAGCAGTGAAGTAACTTTTAGACAGGGCCAAGCTTTCTTT	CASSEVTFRQGQAFF
.	TRBV29-1	few	TRBJ2-3	TGCAGCGTTGGGGGGCAGAGGTCAGATACGCAGTATTTT	CSVGGQRSDTQYF
TRBD1	TRBV5-1	.	TRBJ2-1	TGCGCCAGCAGGTCCGGGACAGACTACAATGAGCAGTTCTTC	CASRSGTDYNEQFF
.	TRBV6-5	.	TRBJ1-1	TGTGCCAGCAGTTACTCAAGCGTAAACACTGAAGCTTTCTTT	CASSYSSVNTEAFF
TRBD1	TRBV12-3/TRBV12-4	few	TRBJ1-4	TGTGCCAGCAGTTCGGGACAGGGTAGAAAACTGTTTTTT	CASSSGQGRKLFF
.	TRBV20-1	.	TRBJ1-4	TGCAGCGCTCCTCGGCGCCGTAATGAAAAACTGTTTTTT	CSAPRRRNEKLFF
TRBD1	TRBV27	few	TRBJ2-3	TGTGCCAGCAGAAGGACAGGGGGCCTGACAGATACGCAGTATTTT	CASRRTGGLTDTQYF
.	TRBV2	few	TRBJ2-7	TGTGCCAGCGCAAGACAGGCGAGTTCCTACGAGCAGTACTTC	CASARQASSYEQYF
.	TRBV25-1	few	TRBJ2-1	TGTGCCAGCGTAGCGAGCTCCTACAATGAGCAGTTCTTC	CASVASSYNEQFF
.	TRBV28	.	TRBJ2-7	TGTGCCAGCAACCTCCCCTACGAGCAGTACTTC	CASNLPYEQYF
TRBD2	TRBV20-1	few	TRBJ2-3	TGCAGTGCCACGGGGCGGGAGGTTCTAGATACGCAGTATTTT	CSATGREVLDTQYF
.	TRBV7-2	few	TRBJ2-5	TGTGCCAGCAGCTGGCCTAGAGTCTCCCAAGAGACCCAGTACTTC	CASSWPRVSQETQYF
.	TRBV28	.	TRBJ2-3	TGTGCCAGCTCCCGAACAGCTAGCACAGATACGCAGTATTTT	CASSRTASTDTQYF
.	TRBV7-3	.	TRBJ1-6	TGTGCCAGCAGCTTAAACACGGTCAGGGAGAATTCACCCCTCCACTTT	CASSLNTVRENSPLHF
.	TRBV5-1	.	TRBJ1-5	TGCGCCAGCAGCTTGTTAGGGGGAAGTCAGCCCCAGCATTTT	CASSLLGGSQPQHF
.	TRBV5-4	.	TRBJ2-3	TGTGCCAGCAGCTTGGGGACAGCGTCGGACACGCAGTATTTT	CASSLGTASDTQYF
TRBD2	TRBV7-9	.	TRBJ2-7	TGTGCCAGCAGCTCCCTGGCCGGGACTAGCAGCGAGCAGTACTTC	CASSSLAGTSSEQYF
.	TRBV28	few	TRBJ2-7	TGTGCCAGCACGAAAGCGGGCTACTACGAGCAGTACTTC	CASTKAGYYEQYF
.	TRBV14	.	TRBJ2-1	TGTGCCAGCAGCCAAGAACCGCAAGGGCCCCGCGGGAATGAGCAGTTCTTC	CASSQEPQGPRGNEQFF
.	TRBV12-3/TRBV12-4	few	TRBJ1-3	TGTGCCAGCAGTTTTAACCCAGGCTCTGGAAACACCATATATTTT	CASSFNPGSGNTIYF
.	TRBV6-2/TRBV6-3	.	TRBJ2-1	TGTGCCAGCAGTGCGGTGAGCTCCTACAATGAGCAGTTCTTC	CASSAVSSYNEQFF
TRBD2	TRBV20-1	few	TRBJ2-5	TGCAGTGCTAGAGCACCGGGACTAGCGGGAGCGGGAGCCCAGTACTTC	CSARAPGLAGAGAQYF
.	TRBV18	few	TRBJ1-1	TGTGCCAGCTCACCAGGGTCTGAAGCTTTCTTT	CASSPGSEAFF
.	TRBV6-6	.	TRBJ1-2	TGTGCCAGCAGTTTCGACACAAACGTTAACTATGGCTACACCTTC	CASSFDTNVNYGYTF
.	TRBV5-1	few	TRBJ1-2	TGCGCCAGCAGCTTGGACAGGCCGGACTATGGCTACACCTTC	CASSLDRPDYGYTF
.	TRBV7-3	few	TRBJ2-2	TGTGCCAGCAGCATAACAACGACAGTCACCGGGGAGCTGTTTTTT	CASSITTTVTGELFF
TRBD2	TRBV2	.	TRBJ2-1	TGTGCCAGCAGTAAGACTAGCGGGAGGTTCAATGAGCAGTTCTTC	CASSKTSGRFNEQFF